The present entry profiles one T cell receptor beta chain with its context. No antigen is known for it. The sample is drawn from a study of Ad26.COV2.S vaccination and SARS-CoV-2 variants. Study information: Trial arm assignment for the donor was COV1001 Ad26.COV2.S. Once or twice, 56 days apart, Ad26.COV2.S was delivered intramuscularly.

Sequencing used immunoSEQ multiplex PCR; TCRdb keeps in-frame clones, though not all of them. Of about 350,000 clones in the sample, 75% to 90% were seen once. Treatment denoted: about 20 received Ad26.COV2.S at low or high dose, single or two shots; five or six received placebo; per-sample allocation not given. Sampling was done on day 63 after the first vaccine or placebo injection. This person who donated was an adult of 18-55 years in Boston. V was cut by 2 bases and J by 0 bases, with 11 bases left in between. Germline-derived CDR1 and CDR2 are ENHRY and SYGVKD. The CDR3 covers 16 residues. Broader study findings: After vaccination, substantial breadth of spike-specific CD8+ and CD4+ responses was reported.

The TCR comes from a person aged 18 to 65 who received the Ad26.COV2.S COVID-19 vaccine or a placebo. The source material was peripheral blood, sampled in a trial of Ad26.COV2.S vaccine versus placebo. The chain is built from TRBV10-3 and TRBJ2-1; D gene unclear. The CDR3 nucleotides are TGTGCCATCAGTGAGAACACCCTGAGCTCCTACAATGAGCAGTTCTTC. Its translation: CAISENTLSSYNEQFF.